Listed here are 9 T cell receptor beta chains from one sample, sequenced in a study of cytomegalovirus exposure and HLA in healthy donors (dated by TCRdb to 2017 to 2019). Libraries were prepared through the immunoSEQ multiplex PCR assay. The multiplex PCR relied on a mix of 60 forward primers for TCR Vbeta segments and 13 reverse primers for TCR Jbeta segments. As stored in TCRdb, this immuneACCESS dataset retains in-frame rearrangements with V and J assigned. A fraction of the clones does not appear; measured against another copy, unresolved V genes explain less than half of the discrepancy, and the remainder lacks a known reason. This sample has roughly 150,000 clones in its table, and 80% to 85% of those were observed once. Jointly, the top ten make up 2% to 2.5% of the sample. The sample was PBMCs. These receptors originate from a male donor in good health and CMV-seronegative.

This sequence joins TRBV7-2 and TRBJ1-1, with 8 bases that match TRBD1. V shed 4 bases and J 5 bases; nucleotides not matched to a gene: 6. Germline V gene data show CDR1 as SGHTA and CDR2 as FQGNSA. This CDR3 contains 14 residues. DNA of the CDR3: TGTGCCAGCAGCTATCGGACAGGGAGAACTGAAGCTTTCTTT. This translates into CASSYRTGRTEAFF. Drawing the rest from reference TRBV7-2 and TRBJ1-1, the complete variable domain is GAGVSQSPSNKVTEKGKDVELRCDPISGHTALYWYRQSLGQGLEFLIYFQGNSAPDKSGLPSDRFSAERTGGSVSTLTIQRTQQEDSAVYLCASSYRTGRTEAFFGQGTRLTVV.

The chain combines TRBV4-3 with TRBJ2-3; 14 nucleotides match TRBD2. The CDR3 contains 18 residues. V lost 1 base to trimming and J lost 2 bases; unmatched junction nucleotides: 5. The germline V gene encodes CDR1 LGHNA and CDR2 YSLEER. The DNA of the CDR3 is TGCGCCAGCAGCCAAGGGCGGACTAGCGGGGGGAACACAGATACGCAGTATTTT. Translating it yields CASSQGRTSGGNTDTQYF.

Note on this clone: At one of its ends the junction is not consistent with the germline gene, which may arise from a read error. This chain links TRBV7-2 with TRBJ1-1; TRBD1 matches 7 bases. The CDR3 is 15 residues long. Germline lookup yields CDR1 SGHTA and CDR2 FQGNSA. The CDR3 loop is CVSSLGGWGYTEAFF. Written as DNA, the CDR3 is TGTGTCAGCAGCTTAGGGGGCTGGGGATACACTGAAGCTTTCTTT.

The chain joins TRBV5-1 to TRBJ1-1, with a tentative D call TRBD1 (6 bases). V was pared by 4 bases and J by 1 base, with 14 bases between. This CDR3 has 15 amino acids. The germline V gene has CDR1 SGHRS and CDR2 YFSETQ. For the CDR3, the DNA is TGCGCCAGCAGCATGACCGGACAGCCGAACACTGAAGCTTTCTTT. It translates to CASSMTGQPNTEAFF.

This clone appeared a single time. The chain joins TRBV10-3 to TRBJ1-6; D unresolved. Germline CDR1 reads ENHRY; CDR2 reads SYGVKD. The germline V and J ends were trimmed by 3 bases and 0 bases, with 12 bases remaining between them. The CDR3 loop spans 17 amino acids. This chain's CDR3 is CAISDTLESSYNSPLHF. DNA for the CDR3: TGTGCCATCAGTGACACACTGGAGAGCTCCTATAATTCACCCCTCCACTTT.

For the CDR3, the DNA is TGTGCCAGCAGCTTGGCAGGTTCTGGAGGCTACACCTTC. It codes for CASSLAGSGGYTF. V is TRBV7-2 and J is TRBJ1-2, with D uncertain. V was pared by 3 bases and J by 8 bases, with 13 bases between. This CDR3 spans 13 amino acids. Germline lookup yields CDR1 SGHTA and CDR2 FQGNSA.

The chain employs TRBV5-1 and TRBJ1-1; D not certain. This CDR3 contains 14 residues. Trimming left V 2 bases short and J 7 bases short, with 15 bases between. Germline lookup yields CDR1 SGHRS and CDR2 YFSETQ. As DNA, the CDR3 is TGCGCCAGCAGCTTAAACGCCGAAGGAGGTGAAGCTTTCTTT. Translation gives CASSLNAEGGEAFF. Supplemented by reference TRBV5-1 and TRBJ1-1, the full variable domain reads KAGVTQTPRYLIKTRGQQVTLSCSPISGHRSVSWYQQTPGQGLQFLFEYFSETQRNKGNFPGRFSGRQFSNSRSEMNVSTLELGDSALYLCASSLNAEGGEAFFGQGTRLTVV.

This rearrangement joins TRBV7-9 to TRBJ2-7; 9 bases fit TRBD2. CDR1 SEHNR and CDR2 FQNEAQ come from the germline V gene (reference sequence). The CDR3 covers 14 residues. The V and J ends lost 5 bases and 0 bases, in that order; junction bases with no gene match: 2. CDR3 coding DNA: TGTGCCAGCAGCCCTAGCGGGATCTCCTACGAGCAGTACTTC. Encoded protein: CASSPSGISYEQYF.

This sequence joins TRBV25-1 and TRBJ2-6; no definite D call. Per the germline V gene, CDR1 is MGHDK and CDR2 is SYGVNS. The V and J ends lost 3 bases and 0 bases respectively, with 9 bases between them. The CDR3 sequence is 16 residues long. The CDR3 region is CASSDLSNSGANVLTF. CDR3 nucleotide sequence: TGTGCCAGCAGTGATTTGTCTAACTCTGGGGCCAACGTCCTGACTTTC. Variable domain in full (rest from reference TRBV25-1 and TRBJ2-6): EADIYQTPRYLVIGTGKKITLECSQTMGHDKMYWYQQDPGMELHLIHYSYGVNSTEKGDLSSESTVSRIRTEHFPLTLESARPSHTSQYLCASSDLSNSGANVLTFGAGSRLTVL.